The rows below give T cell receptor beta chains drawn from one sample of a study of cytomegalovirus exposure and HLA in healthy donors. The protocol was immunoSEQ multiplex PCR, while the TCRdb copy is restricted to in-frame clones and leaves out a portion. The sample records some 60,000 clones, around 80% being singletons. Sequencing used PBMCs. The receptors originated from a male donor in good health and CMV-seronegative. CDR3s include the opening cysteine and the closing phenylalanine or tryptophan. Each record gives: J gene, clone size, V gene, D gene, CDR3 DNA, CDR3 protein. D genes are given only for firm matches. Size tells how often a clone was seen (once, few, many) or the class of an expanded clone, and some rows leave it out.

j_gene: TRBJ2-3; abundance: .; v_gene: TRBV4-3; d_gene: TRBD2; CDR3nt: TGCGCCAGCAGCCAAGAAGGACTAGCGGGGGGTTTACATACGCAGTATTTT; CDR3aa: CASSQEGLAGGLHTQYF
j_gene: TRBJ2-3; abundance: .; v_gene: TRBV7-9; d_gene: TRBD2; CDR3nt: TGTGCCATCTCAGCGGGGGGGATGGCAGATACGCAGTATTTT; CDR3aa: CAISAGGMADTQYF
j_gene: TRBJ1-1; abundance: .; v_gene: TRBV29-1; d_gene: .; CDR3nt: TGCAGCGTTGAAGAAGGCGGGTGGGCTTTCTTT; CDR3aa: CSVEEGGWAFF
j_gene: TRBJ2-4; abundance: .; v_gene: TRBV7-8; d_gene: TRBD1; CDR3nt: TGTGCCAGCAGCCCGGACAGGGCCAAAAACATTCAGTACTTC; CDR3aa: CASSPDRAKNIQYF
j_gene: TRBJ2-5; abundance: .; v_gene: TRBV5-5; d_gene: TRBD1; CDR3nt: TGTGCCAGCAGCTCACAGGGGGCGGGAGAGACCCAGTACTTC; CDR3aa: CASSSQGAGETQYF
j_gene: TRBJ1-2; abundance: .; v_gene: TRBV19; d_gene: .; CDR3nt: TGTGCCAGTAGTCTCCTGAGGGCAGATTACTATGTGGTGAGCTACACCTTC; CDR3aa: CASSLLRADYYVVSYTF
j_gene: TRBJ1-5; abundance: few; v_gene: TRBV7-2; d_gene: .; CDR3nt: TGTGCCAGCAGCTTAGACGGCAGGTGGGATCAGCCCCAGCATTTT; CDR3aa: CASSLDGRWDQPQHF
j_gene: TRBJ1-2; abundance: .; v_gene: TRBV7-9; d_gene: TRBD1; CDR3nt: TGTGCCAGCAGCGTTTTAAGGACAGGGCGAAGCTATGGCTACACCTTC; CDR3aa: CASSVLRTGRSYGYTF
j_gene: TRBJ1-1; abundance: .; v_gene: TRBV19; d_gene: .; CDR3nt: TGTGCCAGTCTACAGGGGAACACTGAAGCTTTCTTT; CDR3aa: CASLQGNTEAFF
j_gene: TRBJ1-2; abundance: .; v_gene: TRBV29-1; d_gene: TRBD1; CDR3nt: TGCAGCGCACCTGGACAGGGAACGGATGGCTACACCTTC; CDR3aa: CSAPGQGTDGYTF
j_gene: TRBJ2-5; abundance: .; v_gene: TRBV5-1; d_gene: .; CDR3nt: TGCGCCAGCAGCTTCCCGGGTGGAGAGACCCAGTACTTC; CDR3aa: CASSFPGGETQYF
j_gene: TRBJ1-1; abundance: .; v_gene: TRBV2; d_gene: .; CDR3nt: TGTGCCAGCAGTGTCCCAGGGTCGAACACTGAAGCTTTCTTT; CDR3aa: CASSVPGSNTEAFF
j_gene: TRBJ2-5; abundance: few; v_gene: TRBV25-1; d_gene: .; CDR3nt: TGTGCCAGCAGTGCCAGGGGATTGGAGACCCAGTACTTC; CDR3aa: CASSARGLETQYF
j_gene: TRBJ1-6; abundance: .; v_gene: TRBV7-9; d_gene: .; CDR3nt: TGTGCCAGCAGCTTCGTGCAGGGCGTTGTATATAATTCACCCCTCCACTTT; CDR3aa: CASSFVQGVVYNSPLHF
j_gene: TRBJ2-3; abundance: once; v_gene: TRBV27; d_gene: TRBD1; CDR3nt: TGTGCCAGCAGTCCCAACCCGGGACAGGGGGCTCCAGATACGCAGTATTTT; CDR3aa: CASSPNPGQGAPDTQYF
j_gene: TRBJ2-3; abundance: .; v_gene: TRBV5-4; d_gene: TRBD1; CDR3nt: TGTGCCAGCAGCTTGGCGACAGGGAGCACAGATACGCAGTATTTT; CDR3aa: CASSLATGSTDTQYF
j_gene: TRBJ1-3; abundance: .; v_gene: TRBV7-2; d_gene: TRBD1; CDR3nt: TGTGCCAGCAGCTGGGGACAGGTAGCTGGAAACACCATATATTTT; CDR3aa: CASSWGQVAGNTIYF
j_gene: TRBJ2-7; abundance: .; v_gene: TRBV7-2; d_gene: .; CDR3nt: TGTGCCAGCAGCTTAGGGTTAGCTAGCTCCTACGAGCAGTACTTC; CDR3aa: CASSLGLASSYEQYF
j_gene: TRBJ2-7; abundance: .; v_gene: TRBV19; d_gene: .; CDR3nt: TGTGCCAGTAGTGGCGGGGGCCCCCGCTACGAGCAGTACTTC; CDR3aa: CASSGGGPRYEQYF
j_gene: TRBJ2-7; abundance: .; v_gene: TRBV6-6; d_gene: .; CDR3nt: TGTGCCAGCAGTTCAACCAGGGGACCCTACGAGCAGTACTTC; CDR3aa: CASSSTRGPYEQYF
j_gene: TRBJ2-7; abundance: .; v_gene: TRBV6-5; d_gene: .; CDR3nt: TGTGCCAGCAAACTGGGACGACCGGCGGGGGAGCAGTACTTC; CDR3aa: CASKLGRPAGEQYF
j_gene: TRBJ2-2; abundance: .; v_gene: TRBV19; d_gene: TRBD1; CDR3nt: TGTGCCAGTAGTAACAGGGGAAGGGAATACACCGGGAAGCTGTTTTTT; CDR3aa: CASSNRGREYTGKLFF
j_gene: TRBJ1-4; abundance: .; v_gene: TRBV7-9; d_gene: .; CDR3nt: TGTGCCAGCAGTACCGGGGGGGGTAACGAAAAACTGTTTTTT; CDR3aa: CASSTGGGNEKLFF
j_gene: TRBJ1-1; abundance: few; v_gene: TRBV11-2; d_gene: .; CDR3nt: TGTGCCAGCACCCCCTCCCTCTCGTCGAACACTGAAGCTTTCTTT; CDR3aa: CASTPSLSSNTEAFF
j_gene: TRBJ1-2; abundance: .; v_gene: TRBV5-6; d_gene: .; CDR3nt: TGTGCCAGCAGCTCGGGGGGGTTCCCCTATGGCTACACCTTC; CDR3aa: CASSSGGFPYGYTF
j_gene: TRBJ2-7; abundance: .; v_gene: TRBV6-6; d_gene: TRBD2; CDR3nt: TGTGCCAGCAGTTTGACTAGCGGGGGGGCCTACGAGCAGTACTTC; CDR3aa: CASSLTSGGAYEQYF
j_gene: TRBJ2-7; abundance: .; v_gene: TRBV7-9; d_gene: .; CDR3nt: TGTGCCAGCAGCTTAGCGGCGGGGGCGGCCTACGAGCAGTACTTC; CDR3aa: CASSLAAGAAYEQYF
j_gene: TRBJ2-5; abundance: .; v_gene: TRBV4-3; d_gene: TRBD2; CDR3nt: TGCGCCAGCAGCCGACAGACTAGCGTCCAAGAGACCCAGTACTTC; CDR3aa: CASSRQTSVQETQYF
j_gene: TRBJ1-3; abundance: .; v_gene: TRBV7-3; d_gene: .; CDR3nt: TGTGCCAGCAGCGTCCTTTTTCCGAGCTCTGGAAACACCATATATTTT; CDR3aa: CASSVLFPSSGNTIYF
j_gene: TRBJ1-4; abundance: .; v_gene: TRBV18; d_gene: TRBD1; CDR3nt: TGTGCCAGCTCACTGGGACAGGGGTATGGAACTAATGAAAAACTGTTTTTT; CDR3aa: CASSLGQGYGTNEKLFF
j_gene: TRBJ1-1; abundance: .; v_gene: TRBV6-1; d_gene: .; CDR3nt: TGTGCCAGCAGGAACTCGCATCAAGCTTTCTTT; CDR3aa: CASRNSHQAFF